This T cell receptor beta chain was sequenced during a study of blood T cell repertoires in COVID-19. At the level of the study: PBMCs, B-cell-depleted T cells, or T cells provided the cDNA or gDNA that made up the material.

Sequenced by immunoSEQ multiplex PCR; TCRdb stores in-frame clones only, minus some. The sample holds roughly 120,000 clones; over 60% are singletons and the top ten take 6.2%. The CDR3 spans 11 residues. Trimming removed 6 bases from V and 8 bases from J, with 10 bases in between. Germline lookup yields CDR1 KGHSH and CDR2 LQKENI. Source material: peripheral blood. This chain connects TRBV18 to TRBJ1-1; D gene unclear. The clonotype was recovered from a man aged 65 to 85 with acute or convalescent COVID-19. Here the CDR3 reads CASSNSGEAFF. For the CDR3, the DNA is TGTGCCAGCTCCAATTCCGGGGAAGCTTTCTTT. Complete variable domain (other parts from reference TRBV18 and TRBJ1-1): NAGVMQNPRHLVRRRGQEARLRCSPMKGHSHVYWYRQLPEEGLKFMVYLQKENIIDESGMPKERFSAEFPKEGPSILRIQQVVRGDSAAYFCASSNSGEAFFGQGTRLTVV.